Below, 32 T cell receptor beta chains from the same sample are listed, as sequenced in a study of PD-1 blockade in classical Hodgkin lymphoma (dated by TCRdb to 2020 to 2022). The label giving this sample's time point can be read as: cycle 2 day 1 (C2D1) of nivolumab. Every trial patient had relapsed after autologous stem cell transplantation, and cohorts A, B and C differed in prior brentuximab vedotin exposure. Libraries were constructed by the immunoSEQ multiplex PCR assay. Not all clones reach the TCRdb copy of this immuneACCESS table, which keeps in-frame sequences only. Checked studies attribute under half of the gap to unresolved V genes and leave the rest unexplained. The sample data list roughly 16,000 clones, and 65% to 85% of these were observed just once. The top ten hold roughly 34% of the sample. Sequencing was performed on peripheral blood mononuclear cells (PBMCs), taken before the second cycle of nivolumab. These TCRs come from a human donor with classical Hodgkin lymphoma.

The chain has TRBV4-2 and TRBJ2-7; TRBD2 matches 10 bases. V shed 0 bases, J shed 2 bases, and the junction held 7 bases outside the gene matches. This CDR3 has 17 amino acids. The germline CDR1 and CDR2 sequences are LGHNA and YNFKEQ. The CDR3, as DNA: TGTGCCAGCAGCCAAGAGACTTGGACTAGCGGCACCTACGAGCAGTACTTC. It specifies CASSQETWTSGTYEQYF.

This clone ranks as medium-sized. The chain combines TRBV20-1 with TRBJ2-5; TRBD2 might be the D (5 bases). This CDR3 contains 11 residues. Between the trimmed V and J ends, which lost 7 bases and 5 bases, there was a span of 11 bases. Germline lookup yields CDR1 DFQATT and CDR2 SNEGSKA (reference sequence). The CDR3 sequence is CSVLGGETQYF. The CDR3 DNA is TGCAGTGTCTTAGGCGGGGAGACCCAGTACTTC.

This clone was detected only a few times. The V gene is TRBV25-1, the J gene TRBJ2-7; D may be TRBD1 (5 bases). The length of the CDR3 is 11 residues. Trimming stripped 4 bases from V and 7 bases from J, with 8 bases between. Germline assignment: CDR1 MGHDK and CDR2 SYGVNS. This CDR3 is CASSVRGEQYF. CDR3 nucleotide sequence: TGTGCCAGCAGTGTAAGGGGAGAGCAGTACTTC.

The chain uses TRBV5-1 and TRBJ2-1, with 10 bases that match TRBD2. V shed 5 bases and J 8 bases; nucleotides not matched to a gene: 7. Looked up from germline, CDR1 is SGHRS and CDR2 is YFSETQ. The CDR3 consists of 14 residues. The CDR3 region has the DNA TGCGCCAGCAGAACTAGCGGGACATCCCATGAGCAGTTCTTC. Encoded protein: CASRTSGTSHEQFF.

This sequence joins TRBV6-5 and TRBJ1-5; D is perhaps TRBD1 (5 bases). Deletions cut 0 bases from V and 5 bases from J, with 5 bases between. CDR3 length equals 13 residues. Germline assignment: CDR1 MNHEY and CDR2 SVGAGI. In DNA form, the CDR3 reads TGTGCCAGCAGTTACTCAGGGGATCAGCCCCAGCATTTT. Translated, it gives CASSYSGDQPQHF.

The chain is built from TRBV28 and TRBJ1-1; 10 bases are a match to TRBD1. This CDR3 spans 16 amino acids. V lost 5 bases to trimming and J lost 10 bases; unmatched junction nucleotides: 16. Per the germline V gene, CDR1 is MDHEN and CDR2 is SYDVKM. The CDR3 sequence is CASSRSGQGMVVIAFF. DNA for the CDR3: TGTGCCAGCAGTCGATCGGGACAGGGGATGGTGGTGATAGCTTTCTTT.

In its sample, this clone was seen a few times. The V call is TRBV5-8, the J call TRBJ2-2; D not certain. The CDR3 covers 14 residues. The germline gives CDR1 SGHTS, CDR2 YDEGEE. Trimming cost V 0 bases and J 6 bases, with 9 bases left between them. CDR3 amino acids: CASSLAGSAGELFF. DNA for the CDR3: TGTGCCAGCAGCTTGGCCGGGTCTGCCGGGGAGCTGTTTTTT.

The chain carries TRBV6-5 and TRBJ2-1; maybe TRBD1 (6 bases). The germline V gene has CDR1 MNHEY and CDR2 SVGAGI. Trimming shortened V by 2 bases and J by 8 bases, and 16 bases separated the two germline ends. The CDR3 consists of 15 residues. CDR3 amino acids: CASSYTAGVRHEQFF. CDR3 coding DNA: TGTGCCAGCAGTTACACGGCAGGGGTAAGGCATGAGCAGTTCTTC.

Only one count was recorded for this clone. The genes are TRBV28 and TRBJ1-1; the match to TRBD1 covers 7 bases. The CDR3 contains 14 residues. CDR1 is MDHEN and CDR2 is SYDVKM in the germline V gene. V lost 2 bases to trimming and J lost 7 bases; unmatched junction nucleotides: 7. CDR3 in amino acids: CASSLIQGGDEAFF. CDR3 coding DNA: TGTGCCAGCAGTTTAATCCAGGGGGGGGATGAAGCTTTCTTT.

V is TRBV6-6 and J is TRBJ2-1, with 9 bases matching TRBD2. The CDR3 totals 14 residues. Per the germline V gene, CDR1 is MNHNY and CDR2 is SVGAGI (reference sequence). V shed 8 bases, J shed 7 bases, and the junction held 9 bases outside the gene matches. CDR3 DNA: TGTGCCAGCTCAGTCGCGGGGGGGCAGAATGAGCAGTTCTTC. Its translation is CASSVAGGQNEQFF.

J is TRBJ2-2 and V is TRBV27, with D tentatively TRBD2 (7 bases). V was clipped by 7 bases and J by 7 bases, with 22 bases between them. CDR1 and CDR2 (germline): MNHEY, SMNVEV (reference sequence). This CDR3 comprises 16 residues. The CDR3 here is CASTSIYREGSGELFF. CDR3 in DNA: TGTGCCAGCACTTCAATATACAGGGAGGGAAGCGGGGAGCTGTTTTTT.

The chain employs TRBV2 and TRBJ2-2; 10 bases map to TRBD2. The CDR3 has 19 amino acids. V lost 7 bases and J lost 4; bases outside the gene matches: 18. Germline CDR1 SNHLY, CDR2 FYNNEI. The CDR3 loop is CASTQGWGTSVLRTGELFF. The CDR3 DNA reads as TGTGCCAGCACCCAGGGGTGGGGGACTAGCGTGTTGCGCACCGGGGAGCTGTTTTTT.

The genes are TRBV18 and TRBJ1-2; D is ambiguous. V dropped 5 bases and J dropped 2 bases, with 9 bases sitting between them. The CDR3 spans 13 residues. Per germline, CDR1 KGHSH and CDR2 LQKENI. CDR3 DNA: TGTGCCAGCTCATCAGACGGAAACTATGGCTACACCTTC. It specifies CASSSDGNYGYTF.

The chain uses TRBV6-1 and TRBJ1-4; D is undetermined. The CDR3 has 13 residues. CDR1 is MNHNS and CDR2 is SASEGT in the germline V gene. Trimming removed 4 bases at V and 8 bases at J, with 11 bases between. The CDR3 DNA reads as TGTGCCAGCAGTGTGCAGGACCTGGAAAAACTGTTTTTT. This translates into CASSVQDLEKLFF.

The chain has TRBV12-2 and TRBJ2-5. TRBV12-2 is a listed pseudogene. The CDR3 contains 11 residues. Here the CDR3 reads CASTNRDDKYF. CDR3 coding DNA: TGTGCCAGTACAAACCGGGACGACAAGTACTTC.

This CDR3 is CASSLGTGVSTGELFF. The CDR3 DNA is TGCGCCAGCAGCTTGGGGACAGGGGTGAGCACCGGGGAGCTGTTTTTT. The genes are TRBV5-1 and TRBJ2-2, with 9 positions matching TRBD1. The junction had 4 bases not matched to a gene; V was cut back by 0 bases and J by 4 bases. This CDR3 is 16 amino acids long. Germline V CDR1 and CDR2: SGHRS, YFSETQ.

This clone occurred once. The chain uses TRBV9 and TRBJ2-1; TRBD1 might be the D (5 bases). V lost 7 bases and J lost 0, with 14 bases in between. This CDR3 has 15 amino acids. Looked up from germline, CDR1 is SGDLS and CDR2 is YYNGEE. The DNA for the CDR3 is TGTGCCAGCCACACAGGTTCCAGCTCCTACAATGAGCAGTTCTTC. As protein: CASHTGSSSYNEQFF.

This clone came up a few times. The chain uses TRBV12-5 and TRBJ1-2, with TRBD1 as a possible D gene (6 bases). The germline V and J ends were trimmed by 2 bases and 1 base, with 8 bases remaining between them. Germline loops: CDR1 LGHNT, CDR2 FRNRAP. CDR3 size: 14 residues. The CDR3 nucleotides read TGTGCTAGTGGTTTGACAGGGAATAACTATGGCTACACCTTC. Amino acid sequence: CASGLTGNNYGYTF.

The rearrangement uses TRBV7-2 and TRBJ1-4, with D unclear. This CDR3 contains 14 residues. Trimming took 0 bases from V and 2 from J, leaving 4 bases between them. The germline gives CDR1 SGHTA, CDR2 FQGNSA. CDR3 nucleotides: TGTGCCAGCAGCTTAGCGACTACTAATGAAAAACTGTTTTTT. It yields the protein CASSLATTNEKLFF.

The chain has TRBV9 and TRBJ2-3; 8 bases fit TRBD2. V was pared by 6 bases and J by 6 bases, with 12 bases of the junction left unmatched. This CDR3 is 15 amino acids long. Germline V CDR1 and CDR2: SGDLS, YYNGEE. DNA for the CDR3: TGTGCCAGCAAACCGGGACTAGTGGGTGCCGATACGCAGTATTTT. Translating it yields CASKPGLVGADTQYF.

The CDR3 is CASTGLGVNTDTQYF. In DNA form, the CDR3 reads TGTGCCAGCACAGGGCTGGGGGTTAACACAGATACGCAGTATTTT. The chain couples TRBV6-5 to TRBJ2-3, with D perhaps matching TRBD1 or TRBD2 (5 bases each). V was cut by 7 bases and J by 2 bases, with 16 bases left in between. CDR3 length equals 15 residues. Germline V gives CDR1 MNHEY, CDR2 SVGAGI.

This clone was observed a handful of times. The chain is built from TRBV9 and TRBJ2-7; tentative D call: TRBD2 (6 bases). Germline V gene lookup returns CDR1 SGDLS and CDR2 YYNGEE. The CDR3 totals 14 residues. Trimming removed 4 bases from V and 3 bases from J, with 14 bases in between. The CDR3 DNA follows: TGTGCCAGCAGCCCCACCGGGACTTACTACGAGCAGTACTTC. This gives the protein CASSPTGTYYEQYF.

This clone appeared a single time. The chain recombines TRBV4-1 with TRBJ2-5; either TRBD1 or TRBD2 may supply D (7 bases each). CDR3 length: 14 amino acids. CDR1 is MGHRA and CDR2 is YSYEKL in the germline V gene. Deletions cut 5 bases from V and 5 bases from J, with 15 bases between. The CDR3 protein is CASSKARGGETQYF. The CDR3 coding sequence is TGCGCCAGCAGCAAAGCCAGGGGGGGGGAGACCCAGTACTTC.

The V gene is TRBV28, the J gene TRBJ2-1; TRBD1 aligns across 7 bases. V lost 5 bases and J lost 6; bases outside the gene matches: 13. Germline V gene data show CDR1 as MDHEN and CDR2 as SYDVKM. The CDR3 consists of 16 residues. In DNA, the CDR3 is TGTGCCAGCAGTCCGACCGGGACAGAGAGTATCAATGAGCAGTTCTTC. This codes for CASSPTGTESINEQFF.

This clone was picked up one time. The V gene is TRBV5-6, the J gene TRBJ1-6; D remains ambiguous. V was trimmed by 3 bases and J by 2 bases, leaving 15 bases between them. Germline values: CDR1 SGHDT, CDR2 YYEEEE. The CDR3 loop spans 17 amino acids. The CDR3 region is CASSSGLNWAYNSPLHF. As DNA, the CDR3 is TGTGCCAGCAGCTCTGGACTCAACTGGGCCTATAATTCACCCCTCCACTTT. Together with reference TRBV5-6 and TRBJ1-6, the CDR3 gives the full variable domain: DAGVTQSPTHLIKTRGQQVTLRCSPKSGHDTVSWYQQALGQGPQFIFQYYEEEERQRGNFPDRFSGHQFPNYSSELNVNALLLGDSALYLCASSSGLNWAYNSPLHFGNGTRLTVT.

The chain recombines TRBV27 with TRBJ1-5; D remains ambiguous. There are 13 residues in the CDR3. The V end was cut by 5 bases, the J end by 0 bases, with 5 bases between. Per the germline V gene, CDR1 is MNHEY and CDR2 is SMNVEV (reference sequence). The CDR3, as DNA: TGTGCCAGCAGTATGATTAGCAATCAGCCCCAGCATTTT. This gives the protein CASSMISNQPQHF.

The chain has TRBV10-1 and TRBJ2-1; no firm D call. Germline V CDR1 and CDR2: WNHNN, SYGVQD (reference sequence). The CDR3 runs 15 residues. Trimming stripped 6 bases from V and 0 bases from J, with 12 bases between. The CDR3 here is CASSVRRSSYNEQFF. CDR3 bases: TGCGCCAGCAGCGTCCGGCGTAGCTCCTACAATGAGCAGTTCTTC.

Worth noting for this clone: A read error may produce the germline difference seen at one junction end. The chain employs TRBV7-9 and TRBJ2-7; D may be TRBD1 (6 bases). CDR3 length equals 12 residues. The germline CDR1 and CDR2 sequences are SEHNR and FQNEAQ (reference sequence). The CDR3 DNA reads TGTGCCAGCAGCTTAGAGGGGACAACTGCCGACTTC. Protein: CASSLEGTTADF. Full variable domain (rest looked up from reference TRBV7-9 and TRBJ2-7): DTGVSQNPRHKITKRGQNVTFRCDPISEHNRLYWYRQTLGQGPEFLTYFQNEAQLEKSRLLSDRFSAERPKGSFSTLEIQRTEQGDSAMYLCASSLEGTTADFGPGTRLTVT.

The chain links TRBV5-1 to TRBJ2-7, with TRBD1 identical over 10 bases. Germline trimming cut 4 bases from V and 4 bases from J; bases unmatched to any gene: 2. Germline V gives CDR1 SGHRS, CDR2 YFSETQ. The CDR3 sequence is 13 residues long. CDR3 amino acids: CASSLDRGYEQYF. CDR3 DNA: TGCGCCAGCAGCCTGGACAGGGGGTACGAGCAGTACTTC.

Only a few counts were recorded for this clone. The gene calls are TRBV6-1 and TRBJ1-6; 8 bases match TRBD1. The CDR3 has 15 amino acids. Trimming removed 5 bases from V and 10 bases from J; junction bases left unmatched: 10. Looked up from germline, CDR1 is MNHNS and CDR2 is SASEGT. The CDR3 is CASSRDRGENSPLHF. The CDR3 DNA reads as TGTGCCAGCAGTCGTGACAGGGGCGAGAACTCACCCCTCCACTTT.

The chain links TRBV5-1 to TRBJ1-1, with D perhaps matching TRBD1 (6 bases). V was shortened by 6 bases and J by 5 bases, with 14 bases between the two germline ends. This CDR3 has 13 residues. The V gene's germline CDR1 is SGHRS and CDR2 YFSETQ. The CDR3 loop is CASKEQRGTEAFF. For the CDR3, the DNA is TGCGCCAGCAAGGAACAGAGGGGGACTGAAGCTTTCTTT. Combining the CDR3 with reference TRBV5-1 and TRBJ1-1 gives the whole variable domain KAGVTQTPRYLIKTRGQQVTLSCSPISGHRSVSWYQQTPGQGLQFLFEYFSETQRNKGNFPGRFSGRQFSNSRSEMNVSTLELGDSALYLCASKEQRGTEAFFGQGTRLTVV.

V usage is TRBV10-1 and J usage is TRBJ2-1, with TRBD2 identical over 14 bases. The V gene's germline CDR1 is WNHNN and CDR2 SYGVQD (reference sequence). The J segment lost 7 bases and the V segment lost 6 bases, leaving 8 bases of the junction unmatched. This CDR3 region has 16 residues. In DNA, the CDR3 is TGCGCCAGCAGCCCAGGACTAGCGGGAGGACGGAATGAGCAGTTCTTC. Its translation: CASSPGLAGGRNEQFF.